The next 3 T cell receptor beta chains were all read from a single sample in a study of T cells in Graves' hyperthyroidism and ophthalmopathy. From RNA transcripts, TCR beta CDR3 regions were amplified. RT-PCR in the first round (using the HTBI primer set) targeted the TCR CDR3. Via MiXCR, TCRdb re-called the multiplex PCR reads, giving one row per CDR3 protein. The data hold 300,000 to 500,000 distinct CDR3 sequences, with over 12% observed a single time. The sequenced sample consisted of blood. The receptors shown here come from a man aged 45-60 years with Graves' ophthalmopathy.

This clonotype came up a few times. The V call is TRBV20-1, the J call TRBJ2-2; 7 nucleotides agree with TRBD2. This CDR3 region has 16 residues. Germline loops: CDR1 DFQATT, CDR2 SNEGSKA (reference sequence). Trimming removed 0 bases from V and 5 bases from J; junction bases left unmatched: 9. CDR3 sequence (DNA): TGCAGTGCTAGAGATCATGGGCTAGCGGATACCGGGGAGCTGTTTTTT. Its protein product is CSARDHGLADTGELFF.

On this clonotype itself: With a much larger clone just one base away, this may be a read error. The rearrangement uses TRBV10-3 and TRBJ2-5; D not resolved. Germline lookup yields CDR1 ENHRY and CDR2 SYGVKD. The CDR3 covers 16 residues. Trimming removed 0 bases from V and 7 bases from J, with 18 bases in between. CDR3 sequence reads: CAISESTGGATGTQYF. The CDR3 DNA sequence: TGTGCCATCAGTGAGTCTACTGGCGGAGCTACCGGGACCCAGTACTTC.

This clonotype showed up many times. The V call is TRBV15, the J call TRBJ2-1; 10 bases are a match to TRBD1. The V gene's germline CDR1 is LNHNV and CDR2 YYDKDF (reference sequence). The CDR3 has 14 amino acids. V was clipped by 5 bases and J by 5 bases; unmatched bases: 3. The CDR3 reads CATSGTGVHNEQFF. The CDR3 bases are TGTGCCACCAGCGGGACAGGGGTCCACAATGAGCAGTTCTTC.